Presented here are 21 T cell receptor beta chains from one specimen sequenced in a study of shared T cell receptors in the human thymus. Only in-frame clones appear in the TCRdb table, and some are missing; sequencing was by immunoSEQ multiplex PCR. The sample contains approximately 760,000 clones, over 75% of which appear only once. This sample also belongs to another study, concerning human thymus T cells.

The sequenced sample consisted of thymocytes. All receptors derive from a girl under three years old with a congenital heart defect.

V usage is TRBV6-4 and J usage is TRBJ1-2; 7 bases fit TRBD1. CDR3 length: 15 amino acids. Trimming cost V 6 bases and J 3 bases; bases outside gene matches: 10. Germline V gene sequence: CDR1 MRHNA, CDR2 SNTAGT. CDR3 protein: CASRPKTGKDYGYTF. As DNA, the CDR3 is TGTGCCAGCAGACCGAAGACAGGGAAGGACTATGGCTACACCTTC.

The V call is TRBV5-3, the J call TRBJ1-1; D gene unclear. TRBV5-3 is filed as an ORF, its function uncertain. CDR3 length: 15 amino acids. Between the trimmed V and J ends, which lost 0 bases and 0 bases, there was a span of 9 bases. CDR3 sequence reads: CARSLEDGVNTEAFF. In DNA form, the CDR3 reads TGTGCCAGAAGCTTGGAAGACGGAGTGAACACTGAAGCTTTCTTT.

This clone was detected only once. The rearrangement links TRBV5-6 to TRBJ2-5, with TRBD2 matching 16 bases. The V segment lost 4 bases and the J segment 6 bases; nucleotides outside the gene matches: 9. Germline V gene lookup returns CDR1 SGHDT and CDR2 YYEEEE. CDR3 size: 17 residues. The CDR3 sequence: CASSAGLAGGLGKTQYF. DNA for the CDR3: TGTGCCAGCAGCGCGGGACTAGCGGGGGGGCTTGGGAAGACCCAGTACTTC.

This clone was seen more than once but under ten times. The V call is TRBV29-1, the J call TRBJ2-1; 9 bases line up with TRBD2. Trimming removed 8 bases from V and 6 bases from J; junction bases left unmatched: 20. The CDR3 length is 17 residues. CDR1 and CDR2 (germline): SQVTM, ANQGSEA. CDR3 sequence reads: CSLRGTSPTRGPNEQFF. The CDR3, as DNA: TGCAGCCTTCGAGGGACTAGCCCTACCCGAGGCCCCAATGAGCAGTTCTTC.

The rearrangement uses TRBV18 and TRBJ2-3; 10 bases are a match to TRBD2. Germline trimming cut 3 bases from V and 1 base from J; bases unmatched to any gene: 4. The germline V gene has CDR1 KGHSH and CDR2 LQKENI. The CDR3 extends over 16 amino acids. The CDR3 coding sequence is TGTGCCAGCTCACCTAGAGGACTAGCGGGCACAGATACGCAGTATTTT. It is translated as CASSPRGLAGTDTQYF.

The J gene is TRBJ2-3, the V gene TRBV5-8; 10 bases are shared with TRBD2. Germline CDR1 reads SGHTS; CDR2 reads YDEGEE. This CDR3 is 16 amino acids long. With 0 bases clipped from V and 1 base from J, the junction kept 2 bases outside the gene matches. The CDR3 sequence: CASSLGTSGGTDTQYF. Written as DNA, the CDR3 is TGTGCCAGCAGCTTGGGTACTAGCGGGGGCACAGATACGCAGTATTTT.

The CDR3 coding sequence is TGTGCCAGCAGTTTTCCAGGCAGGGTGGAAGGGTACGAGCAGTACTTC. Translation: CASSFPGRVEGYEQYF. The J gene is TRBJ2-7, the V gene TRBV28, with D possibly matching TRBD1 (5 bases). Trimming pared 3 bases from V and 4 bases from J, leaving 19 bases between. Germline CDR1 and CDR2: MDHEN and SYDVKM. CDR3 length equals 16 residues.

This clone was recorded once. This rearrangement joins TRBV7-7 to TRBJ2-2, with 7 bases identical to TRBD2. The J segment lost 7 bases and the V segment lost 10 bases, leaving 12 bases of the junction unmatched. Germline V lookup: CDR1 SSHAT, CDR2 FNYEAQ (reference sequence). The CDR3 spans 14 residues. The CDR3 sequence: CATSETSGVGELFF. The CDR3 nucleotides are TGTGCCACCTCTGAAACGAGCGGGGTCGGGGAGCTGTTTTTT.

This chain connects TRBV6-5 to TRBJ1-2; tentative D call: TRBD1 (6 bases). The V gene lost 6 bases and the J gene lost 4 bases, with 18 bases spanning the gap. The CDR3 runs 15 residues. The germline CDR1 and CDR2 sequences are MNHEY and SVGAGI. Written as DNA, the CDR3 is TGTGCCAGCAGCCATCACAGGGTAAAGACCTATGGCTACACCTTC. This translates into CASSHHRVKTYGYTF.

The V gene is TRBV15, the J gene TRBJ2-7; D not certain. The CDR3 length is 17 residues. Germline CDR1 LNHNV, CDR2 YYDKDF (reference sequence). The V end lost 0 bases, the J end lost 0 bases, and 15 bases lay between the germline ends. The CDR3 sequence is CATSREPSRIGSYEQYF. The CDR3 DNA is TGTGCCACCAGCAGAGAACCATCTAGAATTGGCTCCTACGAGCAGTACTTC. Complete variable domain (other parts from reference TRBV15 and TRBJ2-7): DAMVIQNPRYQVTQFGKPVTLSCSQTLNHNVMYWYQQKSSQAPKLLFHYYDKDFNNEADTPDNFQSRRPNTSFCFLDIRSPGLGDTAMYLCATSREPSRIGSYEQYFGPGTRLTVT.

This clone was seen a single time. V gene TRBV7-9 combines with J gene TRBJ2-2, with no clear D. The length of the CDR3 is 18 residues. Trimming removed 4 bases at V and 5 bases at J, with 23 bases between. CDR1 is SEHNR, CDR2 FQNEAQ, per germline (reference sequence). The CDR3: CASSSTHTATSGTGELFF. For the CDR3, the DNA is TGTGCCAGCAGCTCCACACATACAGCTACTTCTGGAACCGGGGAGCTGTTTTTT.

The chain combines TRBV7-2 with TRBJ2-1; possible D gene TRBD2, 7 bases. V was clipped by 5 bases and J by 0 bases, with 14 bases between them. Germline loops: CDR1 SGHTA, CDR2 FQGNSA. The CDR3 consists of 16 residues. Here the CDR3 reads CASSARGGLSYNEQFF. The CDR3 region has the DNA TGTGCCAGCAGCGCACGCGGGGGCCTCTCCTACAATGAGCAGTTCTTC.

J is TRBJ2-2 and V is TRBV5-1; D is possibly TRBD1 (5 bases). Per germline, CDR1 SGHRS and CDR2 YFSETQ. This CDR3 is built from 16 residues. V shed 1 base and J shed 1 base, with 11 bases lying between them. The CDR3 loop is CASSLPDSWNTGELFF. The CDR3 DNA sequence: TGCGCCAGCAGCTTGCCCGACAGTTGGAACACCGGGGAGCTGTTTTTT.

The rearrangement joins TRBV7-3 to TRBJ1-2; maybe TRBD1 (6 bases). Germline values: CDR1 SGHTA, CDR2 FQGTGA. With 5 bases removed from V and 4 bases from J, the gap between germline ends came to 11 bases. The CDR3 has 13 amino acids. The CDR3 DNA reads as TGTGCCAGCAGCCGACAGGAGTTCTATGGCTACACCTTC. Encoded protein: CASSRQEFYGYTF.

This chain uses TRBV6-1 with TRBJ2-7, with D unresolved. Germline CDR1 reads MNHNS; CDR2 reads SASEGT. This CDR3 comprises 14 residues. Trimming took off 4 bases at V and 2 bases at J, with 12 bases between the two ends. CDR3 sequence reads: CASSVAGFAYEQYF. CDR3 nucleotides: TGTGCCAGCAGTGTGGCCGGGTTTGCCTACGAGCAGTACTTC.

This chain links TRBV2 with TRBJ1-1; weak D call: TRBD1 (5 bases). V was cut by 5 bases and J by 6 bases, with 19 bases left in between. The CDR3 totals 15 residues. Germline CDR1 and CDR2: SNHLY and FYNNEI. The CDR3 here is CASSKAEVGGAEAFF. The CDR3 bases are TGTGCCAGCAGTAAGGCCGAGGTGGGGGGGGCTGAAGCTTTCTTT.

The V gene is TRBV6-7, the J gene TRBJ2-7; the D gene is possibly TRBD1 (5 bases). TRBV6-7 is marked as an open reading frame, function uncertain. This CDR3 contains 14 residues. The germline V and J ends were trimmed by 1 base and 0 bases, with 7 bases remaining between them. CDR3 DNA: TGTGCCAGCAGTTACTTGACAGCCTCCTACGAGCAGTACTTC. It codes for CASSYLTASYEQYF.

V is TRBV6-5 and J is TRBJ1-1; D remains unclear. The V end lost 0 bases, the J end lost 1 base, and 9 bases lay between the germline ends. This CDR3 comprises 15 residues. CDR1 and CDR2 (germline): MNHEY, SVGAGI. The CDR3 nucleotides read TGTGCCAGCAGTTACTCCGGGGATGAGAACACTGAAGCTTTCTTT. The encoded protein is CASSYSGDENTEAFF.

The CDR3 loop is CASRLKMNTEAFF. The CDR3 DNA sequence: TGTGCCAGCAGACTAAAGATGAACACTGAAGCTTTCTTT. This chain connects TRBV27 to TRBJ1-1, with D hard to call. Deletions cut 6 bases from V and 0 bases from J, with 8 bases between. CDR1 MNHEY and CDR2 SMNVEV come from the germline V gene (reference sequence). The CDR3 extends over 13 amino acids.

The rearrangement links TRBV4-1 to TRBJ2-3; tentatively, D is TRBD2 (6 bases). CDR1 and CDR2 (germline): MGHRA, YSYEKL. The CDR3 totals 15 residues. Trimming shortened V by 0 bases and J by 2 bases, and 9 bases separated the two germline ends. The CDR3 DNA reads TGCGCCAGCAGCCAAGACGGGGGTTACACAGATACGCAGTATTTT. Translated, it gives CASSQDGGYTDTQYF.

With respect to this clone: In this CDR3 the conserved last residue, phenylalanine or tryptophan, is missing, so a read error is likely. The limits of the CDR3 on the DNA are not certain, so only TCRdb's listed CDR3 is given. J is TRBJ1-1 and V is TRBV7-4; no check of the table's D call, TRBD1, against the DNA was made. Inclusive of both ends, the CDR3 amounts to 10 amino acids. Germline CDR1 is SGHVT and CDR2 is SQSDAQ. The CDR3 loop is CASSPNRDRG.